This TCR beta chain derives from a study of T cell repertoires in cytomegalovirus infection. About the research overall: CMV epitopes that were recently identified and HLA-C-restricted were used alongside well-studied HLA-B-restricted ones. Based on public TCR beta signatures, there were indications of CMV infection and of a matching HLA type.

Of note for this clonotype: Its matching antigen is unknown.

A single record per CDR3 protein comes from TCRdb applying MiXCR to the reads. This table holds 300,000 to 400,000 distinct CDR3 sequences, about 28% found once. General study findings and limits: Dominating the ex vivo response were TCR beta clonotypes that were CMV-specific and HLA-C-restricted. Summed frequency of public TCR beta families distinguished CMV carriers with the relevant HLA.

Germline CDR1 and CDR2: MNHNY and SVGAGI (reference sequence). CDR3 length equals 13 residues. V dropped 6 bases and J dropped 2 bases, with 10 bases sitting between them. The TCR originated in a human donor in good health (CMV status not recorded). Some clones in this sample may be carry-over from other donors' samples. This sample comprised cultured PBMCs, obtained from culture after CMV antigen stimulation. This sequence joins TRBV6-6 and TRBJ1-2; unclear D gene. CDR3 amino acids: CASRMDGNYGYTF. The CDR3 nucleotides are TGTGCCAGCAGAATGGACGGGAACTATGGCTACACCTTC.